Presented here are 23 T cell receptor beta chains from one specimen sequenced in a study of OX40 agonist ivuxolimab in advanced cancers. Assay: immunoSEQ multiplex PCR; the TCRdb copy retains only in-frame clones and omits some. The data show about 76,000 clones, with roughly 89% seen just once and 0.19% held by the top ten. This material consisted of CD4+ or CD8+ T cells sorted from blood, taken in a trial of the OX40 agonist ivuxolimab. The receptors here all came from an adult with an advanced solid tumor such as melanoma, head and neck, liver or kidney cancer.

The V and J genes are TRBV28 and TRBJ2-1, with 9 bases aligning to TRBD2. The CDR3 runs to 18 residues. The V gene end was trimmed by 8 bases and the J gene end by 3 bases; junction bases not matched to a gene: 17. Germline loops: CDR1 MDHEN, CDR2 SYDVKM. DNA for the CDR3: TGTGCCAGCCCGATGGTAGCGGGAGACAGACTTAACTACAATGAGCAGTTCTTC. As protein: CASPMVAGDRLNYNEQFF.

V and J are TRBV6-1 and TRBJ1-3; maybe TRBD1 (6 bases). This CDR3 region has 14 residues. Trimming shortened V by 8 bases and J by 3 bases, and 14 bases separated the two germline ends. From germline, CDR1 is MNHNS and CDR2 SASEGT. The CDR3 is CASGRDIGGNTIYF. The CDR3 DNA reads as TGTGCCAGCGGCCGGGACATCGGTGGAAACACCATATATTTT.

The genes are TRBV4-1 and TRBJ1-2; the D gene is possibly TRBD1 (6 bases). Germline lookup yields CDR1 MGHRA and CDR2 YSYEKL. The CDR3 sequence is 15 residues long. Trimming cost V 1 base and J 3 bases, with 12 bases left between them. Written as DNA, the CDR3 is TGCGCCAGCAGCCAAGCGGGGGGGCATGACTATGGCTACACCTTC. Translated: CASSQAGGHDYGYTF.

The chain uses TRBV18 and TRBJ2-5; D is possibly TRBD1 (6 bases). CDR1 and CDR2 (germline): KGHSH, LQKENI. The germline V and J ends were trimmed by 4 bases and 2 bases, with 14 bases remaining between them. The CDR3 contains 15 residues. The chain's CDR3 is CASSLLTGIQETQYF. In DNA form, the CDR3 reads TGTGCCAGCTCACTTCTGACAGGAATACAAGAGACCCAGTACTTC.

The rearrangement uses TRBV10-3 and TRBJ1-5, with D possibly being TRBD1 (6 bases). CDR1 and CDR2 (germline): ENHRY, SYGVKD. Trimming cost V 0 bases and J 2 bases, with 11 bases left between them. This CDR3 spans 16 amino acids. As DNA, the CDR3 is TGTGCCATCAGTGAGTCGGGGGGCCTCCGCAATCAGCCCCAGCATTTT. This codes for CAISESGGLRNQPQHF.

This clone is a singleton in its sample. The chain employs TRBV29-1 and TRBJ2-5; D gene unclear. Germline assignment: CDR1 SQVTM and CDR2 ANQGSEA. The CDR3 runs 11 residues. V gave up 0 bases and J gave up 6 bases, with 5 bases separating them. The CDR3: CSVEDPQTQYF. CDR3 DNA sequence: TGCAGCGTTGAAGACCCCCAGACCCAGTACTTC.

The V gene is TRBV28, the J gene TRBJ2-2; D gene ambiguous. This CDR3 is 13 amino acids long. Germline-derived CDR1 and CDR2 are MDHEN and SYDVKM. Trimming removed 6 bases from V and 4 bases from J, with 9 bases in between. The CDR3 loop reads CASRRTGTGELFF. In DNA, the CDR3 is TGTGCCAGCAGGCGTACGGGCACCGGGGAGCTGTTTTTT.

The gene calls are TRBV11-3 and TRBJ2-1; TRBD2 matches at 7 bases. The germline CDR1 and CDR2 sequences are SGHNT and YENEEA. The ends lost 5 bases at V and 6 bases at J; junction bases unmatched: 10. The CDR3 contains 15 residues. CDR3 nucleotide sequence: TGTGCCAGCAGCCCCGGACTAGTCAGGACCAATGAGCAGTTCTTC. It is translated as CASSPGLVRTNEQFF.

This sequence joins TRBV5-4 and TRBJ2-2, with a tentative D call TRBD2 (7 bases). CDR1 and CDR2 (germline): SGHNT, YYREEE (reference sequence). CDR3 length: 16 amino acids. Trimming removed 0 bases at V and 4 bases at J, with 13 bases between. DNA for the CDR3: TGTGCCAGCAGCTTGGTTCGGGGGGCGGGCACCGGGGAGCTGTTTTTT. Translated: CASSLVRGAGTGELFF.

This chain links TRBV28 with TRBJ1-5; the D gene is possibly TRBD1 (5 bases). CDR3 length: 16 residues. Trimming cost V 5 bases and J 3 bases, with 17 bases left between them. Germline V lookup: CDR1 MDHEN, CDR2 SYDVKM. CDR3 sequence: CASSTASRGYNQPQHF. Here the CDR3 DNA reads TGTGCCAGCAGTACCGCCTCCCGGGGGTACAATCAGCCCCAGCATTTT.

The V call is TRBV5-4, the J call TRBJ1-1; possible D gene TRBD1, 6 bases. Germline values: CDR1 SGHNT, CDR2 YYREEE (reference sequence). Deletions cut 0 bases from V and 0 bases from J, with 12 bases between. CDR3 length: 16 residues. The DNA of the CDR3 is TGTGCCAGCAGCTTGGGACAGGCCTCCATGAACACTGAAGCTTTCTTT. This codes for CASSLGQASMNTEAFF.

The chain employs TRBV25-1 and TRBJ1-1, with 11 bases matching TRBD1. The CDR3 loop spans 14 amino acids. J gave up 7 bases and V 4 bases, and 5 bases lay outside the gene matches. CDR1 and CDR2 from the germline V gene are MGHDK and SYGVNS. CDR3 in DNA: TGTGCCAGCAGTGTAGGACAGGGGGCGAGTGAAGCTTTCTTT. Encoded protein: CASSVGQGASEAFF.

The CDR3 coding sequence is TGTGCCAGCAGCACCCGGACAGGGATCACTGAAGCTTTCTTT. It translates to CASSTRTGITEAFF. J is TRBJ1-1 and V is TRBV7-8; 8 positions match TRBD1. This CDR3 is 14 amino acids long. Germline V CDR1 and CDR2: SGHVS, FQNEAQ. The V gene end was trimmed by 5 bases and the J gene end by 4 bases; junction bases not matched to a gene: 6.

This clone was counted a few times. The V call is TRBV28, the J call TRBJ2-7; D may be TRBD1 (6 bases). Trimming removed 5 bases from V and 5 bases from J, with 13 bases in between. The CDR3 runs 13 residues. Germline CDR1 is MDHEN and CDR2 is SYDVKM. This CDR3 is CASSPGQSNEQYF. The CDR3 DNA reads TGTGCCAGCAGTCCCGGACAGAGCAACGAGCAGTACTTC.

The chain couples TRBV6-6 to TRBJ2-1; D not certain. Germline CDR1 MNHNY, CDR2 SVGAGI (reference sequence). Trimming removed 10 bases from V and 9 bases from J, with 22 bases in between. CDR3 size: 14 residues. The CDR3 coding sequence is TGTGCCACACTAAAGGTCGCCGTTAGTATTGAGCAGTTCTTC. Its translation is CATLKVAVSIEQFF.

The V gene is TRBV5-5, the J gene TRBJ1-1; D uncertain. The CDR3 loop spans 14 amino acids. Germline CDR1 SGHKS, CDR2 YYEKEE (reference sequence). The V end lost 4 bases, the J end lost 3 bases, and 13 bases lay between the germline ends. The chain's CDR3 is CASSQLSRDTEAFF. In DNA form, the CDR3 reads TGTGCCAGCAGCCAACTGTCACGGGACACTGAAGCTTTCTTT. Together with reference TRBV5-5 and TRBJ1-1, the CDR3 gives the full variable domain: DAGVTQSPTHLIKTRGQQVTLRCSPISGHKSVSWYQQVLGQGPQFIFQYYEKEERGRGNFPDRFSARQFPNYSSELNVNALLLGDSALYLCASSQLSRDTEAFFGQGTRLTVV.

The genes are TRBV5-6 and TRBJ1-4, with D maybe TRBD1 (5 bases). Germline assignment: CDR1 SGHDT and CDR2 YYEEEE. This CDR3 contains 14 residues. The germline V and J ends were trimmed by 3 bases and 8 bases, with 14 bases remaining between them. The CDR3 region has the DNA TGTGCCAGCAGCTGGGGCCGAACGGGCGAAAAACTGTTTTTT. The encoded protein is CASSWGRTGEKLFF.

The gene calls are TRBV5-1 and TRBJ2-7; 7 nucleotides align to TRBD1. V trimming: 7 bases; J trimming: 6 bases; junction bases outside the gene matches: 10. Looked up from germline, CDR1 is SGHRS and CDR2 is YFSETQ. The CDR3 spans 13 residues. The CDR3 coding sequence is TGCGCCAGCGGGAAGACAGGGCAGCTCGAGCAGTACTTC. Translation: CASGKTGQLEQYF.

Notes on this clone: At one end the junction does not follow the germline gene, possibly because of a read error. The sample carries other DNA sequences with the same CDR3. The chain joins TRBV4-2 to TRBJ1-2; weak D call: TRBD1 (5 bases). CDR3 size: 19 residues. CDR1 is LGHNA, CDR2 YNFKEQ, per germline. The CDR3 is CASSHVLRGADISNYGYTF. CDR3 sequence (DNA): TGTGCCAGCAGCCATGTCCTTCGGGGCGCCGACATTTCTAACTATGGCTACACCTTT.

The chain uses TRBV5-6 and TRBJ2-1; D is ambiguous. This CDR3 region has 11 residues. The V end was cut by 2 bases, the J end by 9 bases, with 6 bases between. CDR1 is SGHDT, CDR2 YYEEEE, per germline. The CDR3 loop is CASSFRREQFF. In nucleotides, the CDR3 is TGTGCCAGCAGCTTTCGTCGTGAGCAGTTCTTC.

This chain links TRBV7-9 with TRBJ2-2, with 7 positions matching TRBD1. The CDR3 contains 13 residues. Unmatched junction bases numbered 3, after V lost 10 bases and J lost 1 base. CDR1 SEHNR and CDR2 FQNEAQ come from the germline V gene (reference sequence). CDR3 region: CATRTGNTGELFF. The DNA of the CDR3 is TGTGCCACCAGGACAGGGAACACCGGGGAGCTGTTTTTT. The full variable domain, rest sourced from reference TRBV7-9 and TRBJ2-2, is DTGVSQNPRHKITKRGQNVTFRCDPISEHNRLYWYRQTLGQGPEFLTYFQNEAQLEKSRLLSDRFSAERPKGSFSTLEIQRTEQGDSAMYLCATRTGNTGELFFGEGSRLTVL.

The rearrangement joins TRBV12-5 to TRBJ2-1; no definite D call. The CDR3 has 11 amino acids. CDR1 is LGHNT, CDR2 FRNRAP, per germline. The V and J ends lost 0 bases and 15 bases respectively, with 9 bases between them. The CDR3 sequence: CASGLVGPAFF. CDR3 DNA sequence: TGTGCTAGTGGTTTGGTCGGGCCAGCGTTCTTC.

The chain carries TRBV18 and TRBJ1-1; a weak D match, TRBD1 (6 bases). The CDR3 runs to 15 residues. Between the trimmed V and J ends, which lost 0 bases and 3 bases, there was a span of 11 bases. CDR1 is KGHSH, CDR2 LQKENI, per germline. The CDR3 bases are TGTGCCAGCTCACCACCCGGGGGCGCGGACACTGAAGCTTTCTTT. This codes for CASSPPGGADTEAFF. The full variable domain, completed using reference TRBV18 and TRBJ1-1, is NAGVMQNPRHLVRRRGQEARLRCSPMKGHSHVYWYRQLPEEGLKFMVYLQKENIIDESGMPKERFSAEFPKEGPSILRIQQVVRGDSAAYFCASSPPGGADTEAFFGQGTRLTVV.